The rows below give T cell receptor beta chains drawn from one sample of a study of cytomegalovirus exposure and HLA in healthy donors. Clones were sequenced by immunoSEQ multiplex PCR, and TCRdb holds only the in-frame ones, with some missing. The sample consists of 100,000 to 150,000 clones, 74% of them appearing once. Input material: PBMCs. These receptors were obtained from a middle-aged man in good health and CMV-seropositive. Each CDR3 is given with its conserved first and last residue. A D gene is named only where the DNA matches it firmly. For some rows the clone size is stated as once, few or many, or as a class when expanded; others skip it.

>18|TRBD2|TRBJ2-6|TRBV19|.
TGTGCCAGTAGCTCGACTAGCGGGAAGAGCTCTGGGGCCAACGTCCTGACTTTC
CASSSTSGKSSGANVLTF
>13|TRBD1|TRBJ2-3|TRBV6-6|.
TGTGCCAGCAGTTACTCCCGGACAGGCTCGGCTGATTTT
CASSYSRTGSADF
>15|TRBD2|TRBJ2-1|TRBV7-2|.
TGTGCCAGCGGATCCGGGACTAGCGCCAACAATGAGCAGTTCTTC
CASGSGTSANNEQFF
>14|.|TRBJ1-5|TRBV7-9|.
TGTGCCAGCAGCCCAGACAGGCCCGATCAGCCCCAGCATTTT
CASSPDRPDQPQHF
>12|.|TRBJ2-2|TRBV6-5|.
TGTGCCAGCAGTTATGAGGGATGGGAGCTGTTTTTT
CASSYEGWELFF
>18|.|TRBJ2-7|TRBV5-1|.
TGCGCCAGCAGCTTCTCCTCTCAGGGGCAAAAAAGCTCCTACGAGCAGTACTTC
CASSFSSQGQKSSYEQYF
>12|.|TRBJ2-7|TRBV6-6|.
TGTGCCAGCAGCCTTAAAACCTACGAGCAGTACTTC
CASSLKTYEQYF
>15|TRBD1|TRBJ2-1|TRBV6-1|.
TGTGCCATTAGGGAACGGGACAGGGGCTACAATGAGCAGTTCTTC
CAIRERDRGYNEQFF
>13|TRBD1|TRBJ1-5|TRBV19|.
TGTGCCAGTCATGACAGGGCAAATCAGCCCCAGCATTTT
CASHDRANQPQHF
>14|TRBD2|TRBJ2-1|TRBV4-3|.
TGCGCCAGCAGCTCGGGAGGGTTTTACAATGAGCAGTTCTTC
CASSSGGFYNEQFF
>12|.|TRBJ2-1|TRBV7-8|.
TGTGCCAGCAGCTTAGCGGGGGGAGCGGTTCTCTTC
CASSLAGGAVLF
>14|TRBD1|TRBJ2-3|TRBV12-5|few
TGTGCTAGTGGGGGGACAGGGGGCACAGATACGCAGTATTTT
CASGGTGGTDTQYF
>15|TRBD1|TRBJ2-7|TRBV2|.
TGTGCCAGCACCCCTGGGGGGACAGGGGCTTACGAGCAGTACTTC
CASTPGGTGAYEQYF
>15|TRBD1|TRBJ1-3|TRBV14|.
TGTGCCAGCAGCCGAGACAGGGGCGCAGGAAACACCATATATTTT
CASSRDRGAGNTIYF
>14|TRBD1|TRBJ2-7|TRBV27|.
TGTGCCAGCAGTTTAGGGACAGGGGGTCTCGAGCAGTACTTC
CASSLGTGGLEQYF
>14|.|TRBJ2-1|TRBV7-6|.
TGTGCCAGTGCCGGAGGGGATGTGGGCAATGAGCAGTTCTTC
CASAGGDVGNEQFF
>14|TRBD1|TRBJ2-5|TRBV29-1|.
TGCAGCGTTGCCGGGACAGGGGGCCAAGAGACCCAGTACTTC
CSVAGTGGQETQYF
>15|TRBD2|TRBJ2-1|TRBV5-3|few
TGTGCCAGAAGCCTCAGACTAGCCACCTACAATGAGCAGTTCTTC
CARSLRLATYNEQFF
>15|.|TRBJ2-7|TRBV11-2|once
TGTGCCAGCAGCTTAGAGGGGAGACTCGCCCCGGAGCAGTACTTC
CASSLEGRLAPEQYF
>12|TRBD1|TRBJ1-1|TRBV5-6|.
TGTGCCAGCAGCTGGAGGACAGGGCAAGCTTTCTTT
CASSWRTGQAFF